This T cell receptor beta chain stems from a study of blood T cell repertoires in COVID-19. About the research overall: The United States, Italy and Spain supplied acute and convalescent COVID-19 samples. PBMCs, B-cell-depleted T cells, or T cells provided the cDNA or gDNA that made up the material.

V was cut by 2 bases and J by 7 bases, with 9 bases left in between. Germline CDR1 and CDR2: MNHEY and SVGAGI. The CDR3 is 14 residues long. Per the original methods: Nucleated cell counts were estimated from reference gene primer amplification. TCRdb's table, derived via immunoSEQ multiplex PCR, lists solely in-frame clones and lacks some. D and trimming come from the DNA, and the V and J calls and clone size come from that table. The table records roughly 77,000 clones, about 87% of them present only once. V and J are TRBV6-5 and TRBJ1-6, with unresolved D. The sequence was obtained from a woman of 80 years or more with active COVID-19. Material: peripheral blood. CDR3 protein: CASSYAEMNSPLHF. Written as DNA, the CDR3 is TGTGCCAGCAGTTACGCGGAAATGAATTCACCCCTCCACTTT.